Listed below are T cell receptor beta chains from one sample, sequenced in a study of molecular identifiers for immune sequencing clone quantification. One entry per CDR3 protein, called by TCRdb with MiXCR from the PCR reads. The repertoire consists of about 100,000 distinct CDR3 sequences, with approximately 40% occurring once and the leading ten covering around 4.2%. What was sequenced was naive CD8+ T cells from blood, with Jurkat cell RNA spiked in. These TCRs come from a human donor in good health. Some libraries in this study had Jurkat cell RNA spiked in. The CDR3 runs from the conserved cysteine through the conserved F or W. A D gene is named only where the DNA matches it firmly. Only some rows state a clone size, as once, few, many or a class for expanded clones.

V	J	D	size	DNA	CDR3
TRBV4-2	TRBJ2-6	.	few	TGTGCCAGCAGGTCTTGGTCTGGGGCCAACGTCCTGACTTTC	CASRSWSGANVLTF
TRBV13	TRBJ2-7	TRBD1	.	TGTGCCAGCAGCTCGGGACAGTTAACCTACGAGCAGTACTTC	CASSSGQLTYEQYF
TRBV7-9	TRBJ2-5	TRBD2	.	TGTGCCAGCAGCCCACGTCTAGCGGGAGCTCATTACCAAGCGACCCAGTACTTC	CASSPRLAGAHYQATQYF
TRBV29-1	TRBJ2-5	.	many	TGCAGCGTTGTCCAAGAGACCCAGTACTTC	CSVVQETQYF
TRBV9	TRBJ1-1	.	many	TGTGCCAGCAGCGCCGAGGGGACTGAAGCTTTCTTT	CASSAEGTEAFF
TRBV13	TRBJ2-1	TRBD2	.	TGTGCCAGCAGCTTAGGAGTAGCGGGAGTAGGTGAGCAGTTCTTC	CASSLGVAGVGEQFF
TRBV28	TRBJ1-2	.	many	TGTGCCAGCAGTCGCGATTCTCCGCTTAGTTTCTACACCTTC	CASSRDSPLSFYTF
TRBV27	TRBJ2-7	.	.	TGTGCCAGCAGTTTAACAGGGCCCTACGAGCAGTACTTC	CASSLTGPYEQYF
TRBV28	TRBJ2-7	TRBD2	.	TGTGCCAGCAGTTTATTTGCGGGAGGTGTATCTTACGAGCAGTACTTC	CASSLFAGGVSYEQYF
TRBV15	TRBJ2-5	TRBD1	.	TGTGCCACCCAGGTAGAGGGACAGGAATTAGAGACCCAGTACTTC	CATQVEGQELETQYF
TRBV7-9	TRBJ1-1	.	.	TGTGCCAGCAGCTTAGTGGGGCAGGGACTTAAGGACACTGAAGCTTTCTTT	CASSLVGQGLKDTEAFF
TRBV7-8	TRBJ1-2	TRBD1	.	TGTGCCAGCAGCTTAGGGAGACAGGGGGCACCGAGTCCCTATGGCTACACCTTC	CASSLGRQGAPSPYGYTF
TRBV28	TRBJ1-1	.	many	TGTGCCAGCAGCCCACCCCAGAGCCTGAACACTGAAGCTTTCTTT	CASSPPQSLNTEAFF
TRBV19	TRBJ1-1	.	.	TGTGCCAGTAGTATACTCATCTTTTTGAACACTGAAGCTTTCTTT	CASSILIFLNTEAFF
TRBV9	TRBJ2-7	.	.	TGTGCCAGCAGCGTAGGGGAACACTCCTACGAGCAGTACTTC	CASSVGEHSYEQYF
TRBV27	TRBJ2-3	.	few	TGTGCCAGCAGTTTGGCCTTCTATAGCACAGATACGCAGTATTTT	CASSLAFYSTDTQYF
TRBV19	TRBJ2-1	.	few	TGTGCCAGTAGTCCTGCAGGAAATGAGCAGTTCTTC	CASSPAGNEQFF
TRBV11-1	TRBJ2-3	.	.	TGTGCCAGCAGCCTCTACAGTTTTGGGACAGATACGCAGTATTTT	CASSLYSFGTDTQYF
TRBV6-5	TRBJ2-7	.	few	TGTGCCAGCAGTTATGGGGAAGCCTCCTACGAGCAGTACTTC	CASSYGEASYEQYF
TRBV12-3/TRBV12-4	TRBJ2-3	.	many	TGTGCCAGTAGGTTGGGAGATACGCAGTATTTT	CASRLGDTQYF
TRBV7-9	TRBJ2-1	.	many	TGTGCCAGCAGCAACTACAATGAGCAGTTCTTC	CASSNYNEQFF
TRBV28	TRBJ2-3	TRBD2	few	TGTGCCAGCAGTATTAGCGGGAGATCGGGCACAGATACGCAGTATTTT	CASSISGRSGTDTQYF
TRBV12-3/TRBV12-4	TRBJ2-4	.	many	TGTGCCAGCAGTCCGACCAAAAACATTCAGTACTTC	CASSPTKNIQYF
TRBV20-1	TRBJ1-1	.	many	TGCAGTGCTATATTGGACACTGAAGCTTTCTTT	CSAILDTEAFF
TRBV2	TRBJ2-1	TRBD2	many	TGTGCCAGCAGTGAATGGGCTAGCGGGAGTAATGAGCAGTTCTTC	CASSEWASGSNEQFF
TRBV3-1	TRBJ2-7	.	few	TGTGCCAGCAGCCAAAAGGTGCTAGCCCCATACGAGCAGTACTTC	CASSQKVLAPYEQYF
TRBV25-1	TRBJ2-5	.	many	TGTGCCAGCAGTGAATTGAGTGCGACCCAGTACTTC	CASSELSATQYF
TRBV29-1	TRBJ2-7	.	.	TGCAGCGTTGAAACCAGGCTCTCCTACAAGCAGTACTTC	CSVETRLSYKQYF
TRBV12-3/TRBV12-4	TRBJ2-1	TRBD2	.	TGTGCCAGCAGTTTGCAGCGGGAGCACAATGAGCAGTTCTTC	CASSLQREHNEQFF
TRBV12-3/TRBV12-4	TRBJ2-7	.	.	TGTGCCAGCAGTTTAGGCCCCGGGACTCCCTCCTACGAGCAGTACTTC	CASSLGPGTPSYEQYF
TRBV15	TRBJ2-5	.	few	TGTGCCACCAGCACCTACCGGGACATTCAAGAGACCCAGTACTTC	CATSTYRDIQETQYF
TRBV7-3	TRBJ2-2	TRBD1	.	TGTGCCAGCAGCCCCACAGGGGGCGCCACCGGGGAGCTGTTTTTT	CASSPTGGATGELFF
TRBV7-9	TRBJ2-3	.	.	TGTGCCAGTAGCTTAAGGAGGGACCAATACACAGATACGCAGTATTTT	CASSLRRDQYTDTQYF
TRBV7-9	TRBJ2-1	.	.	TGTGCCAGCAGCTCCTGGGCATTTGAGCAGTTCTTC	CASSSWAFEQFF
TRBV27	TRBJ1-4	TRBD1	.	TGTGCCAGCAGTTACAGGGGGGTTCAAGAAAAACTGTTTTTT	CASSYRGVQEKLFF
TRBV20-1	TRBJ1-5	.	few	TGCAGTGCTAGACCGATGGAGGGGATATATAGCAATCAGCCCCAGCATTTT	CSARPMEGIYSNQPQHF
TRBV6-1	TRBJ1-5	TRBD1	few	TGTGCCAGCAGTGAAACGCACAGGGGGTTTAGCAATCAGCCCCAGCATTTT	CASSETHRGFSNQPQHF
TRBV7-8	TRBJ2-1	.	many	TGTGCCAGCAGCTTAGGGCCCCCCGGGAGCAATGAGCAGTTCTTC	CASSLGPPGSNEQFF
TRBV28	TRBJ1-2	.	.	TGTGCCAGCAGTTCAAGGACCTCCGTCCTGACCTATGGCTACACCTTC	CASSSRTSVLTYGYTF
TRBV3-1	TRBJ2-7	.	.	TGTGCCAGCAGCCCCCGGGACGGACCCTACGAGCAGTACTTC	CASSPRDGPYEQYF
TRBV7-9	TRBJ1-4	.	.	TGTGCCAGCAGCCCAACAGGGTTTGAAAAACTGTTTTTT	CASSPTGFEKLFF
TRBV6-2/TRBV6-3	TRBJ2-1	.	.	TGTGCCACCGAGGGGACCCCAGGAGGGGATGAGCAGTTCTTC	CATEGTPGGDEQFF
TRBV7-8	TRBJ2-1	TRBD2	few	TGTGCCAGCAGCTTAGAGGGACTAGCGGTAAATGAGCAGTTCTTC	CASSLEGLAVNEQFF
TRBV7-9	TRBJ2-7	TRBD2	many	TGTGCCAGCAGCGAAACCTTCCCCAGCGGGAGAAAGGACGAGCAGTACTTC	CASSETFPSGRKDEQYF
TRBV10-2	TRBJ1-5	.	.	TGCGCCAGCAGTGAAGGGTTTAGTGATCAGCCCCAGCATTTT	CASSEGFSDQPQHF
TRBV27	TRBJ2-7	TRBD1	.	TGTGCCAGCAGTAGGGACAGGGGGCACGAGCAGTACTTC	CASSRDRGHEQYF
TRBV29-1	TRBJ1-2	.	many	TGCAGCGTTGAAGATCGTTTAGCCTTCTATGGCTACACCTTC	CSVEDRLAFYGYTF
TRBV28	TRBJ2-3	.	many	TGTGCCAGCAGGGGTTTCAGTGGCCAGCGGGCTAGCACAGATACGCAGTATTTT	CASRGFSGQRASTDTQYF
TRBV12-3/TRBV12-4	TRBJ2-2	.	many	TGTGCCAGCAGCCCCGGTGGGACCGGGGAGCTGTTTTTT	CASSPGGTGELFF
TRBV6-2/TRBV6-3	TRBJ2-7	TRBD2	.	TGTGCCAGCAGTTACTGGACTAGCAACTACGAGCAGTACTTC	CASSYWTSNYEQYF
TRBV27	TRBJ2-1	TRBD2	few	TGTGCCAGCAGTTCCGGGACTAGCGGGACGTTTAATGAGCAGTTCTTC	CASSSGTSGTFNEQFF
TRBV4-3	TRBJ2-7	TRBD1	.	TGCGCCAGCAGCCGAGACGGACAGGGGGCCTACGAGCAGTACTTC	CASSRDGQGAYEQYF
TRBV5-6	TRBJ2-7	TRBD2	.	TGTGCCAGCAGCTTGGGCCCTAGCGGCATGACCTACGAGCAGTACTTC	CASSLGPSGMTYEQYF
TRBV5-3	TRBJ2-1	.	few	TGTGCCAGCAGCTCCATAAGGAGCTCCTACAATGAGCAGTTCTTC	CASSSIRSSYNEQFF